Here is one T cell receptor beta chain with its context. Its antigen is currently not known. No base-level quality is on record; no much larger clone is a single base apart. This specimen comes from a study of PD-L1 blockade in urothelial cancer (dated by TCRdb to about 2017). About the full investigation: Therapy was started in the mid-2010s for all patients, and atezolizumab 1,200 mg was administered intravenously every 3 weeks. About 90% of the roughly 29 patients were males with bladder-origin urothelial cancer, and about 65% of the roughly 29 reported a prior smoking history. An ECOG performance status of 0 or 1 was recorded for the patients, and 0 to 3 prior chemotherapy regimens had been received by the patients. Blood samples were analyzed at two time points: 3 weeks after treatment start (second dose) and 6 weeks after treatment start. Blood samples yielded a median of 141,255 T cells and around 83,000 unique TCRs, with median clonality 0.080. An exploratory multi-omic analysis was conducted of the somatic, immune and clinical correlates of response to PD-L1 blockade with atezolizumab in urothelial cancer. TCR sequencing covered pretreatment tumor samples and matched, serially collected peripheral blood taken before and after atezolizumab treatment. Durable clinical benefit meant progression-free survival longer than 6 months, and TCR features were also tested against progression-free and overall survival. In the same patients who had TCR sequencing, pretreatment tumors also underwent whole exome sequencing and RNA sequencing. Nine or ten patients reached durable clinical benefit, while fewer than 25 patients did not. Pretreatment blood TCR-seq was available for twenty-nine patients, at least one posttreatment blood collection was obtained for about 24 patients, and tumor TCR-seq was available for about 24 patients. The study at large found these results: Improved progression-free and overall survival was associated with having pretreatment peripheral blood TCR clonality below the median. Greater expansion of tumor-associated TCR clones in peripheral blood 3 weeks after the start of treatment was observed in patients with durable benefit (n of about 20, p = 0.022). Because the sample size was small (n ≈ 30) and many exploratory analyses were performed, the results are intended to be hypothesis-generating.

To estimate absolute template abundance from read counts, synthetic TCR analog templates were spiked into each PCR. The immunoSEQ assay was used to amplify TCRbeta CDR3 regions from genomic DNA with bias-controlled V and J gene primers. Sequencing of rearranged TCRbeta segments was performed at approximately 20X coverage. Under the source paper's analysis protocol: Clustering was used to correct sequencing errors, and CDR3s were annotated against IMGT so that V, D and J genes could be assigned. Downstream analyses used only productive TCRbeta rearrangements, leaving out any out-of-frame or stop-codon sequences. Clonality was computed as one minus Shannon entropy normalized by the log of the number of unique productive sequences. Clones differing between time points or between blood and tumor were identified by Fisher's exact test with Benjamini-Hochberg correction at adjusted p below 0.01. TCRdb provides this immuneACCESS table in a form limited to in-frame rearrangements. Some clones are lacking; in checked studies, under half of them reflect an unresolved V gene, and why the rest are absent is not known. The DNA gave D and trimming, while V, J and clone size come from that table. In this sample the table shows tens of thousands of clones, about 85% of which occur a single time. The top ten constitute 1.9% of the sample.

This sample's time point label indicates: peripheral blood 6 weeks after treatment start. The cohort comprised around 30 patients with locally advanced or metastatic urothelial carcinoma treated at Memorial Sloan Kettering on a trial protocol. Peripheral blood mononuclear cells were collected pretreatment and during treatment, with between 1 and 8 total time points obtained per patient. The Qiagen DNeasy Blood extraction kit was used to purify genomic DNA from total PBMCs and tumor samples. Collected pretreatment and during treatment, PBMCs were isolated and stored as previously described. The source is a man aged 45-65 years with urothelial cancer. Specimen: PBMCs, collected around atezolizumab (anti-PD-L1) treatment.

CDR3 sequence: CASSFRGRETQYF. The bases are TGTGCCAGCAGTTTTCGGGGAAGGGAGACCCAGTACTTC. The sequence joins TRBV27 to TRBJ2-5; perhaps TRBD2 is the D gene, with 5 bases matching. CDR1 and CDR2, per the germline V gene (reference sequence), are MNHEY and SMNVEV. Reading from cysteine to phenylalanine, the CDR3 counts 13 amino acids. CDR3 DNA is the only sequence kept; it has 39 bases, read in frame from the first base. The junction carries 10 bases between V and J, which are trimmed by 3 bases and 5 bases respectively.